One and the same sample provided the 19 T cell receptor beta chains below, sequenced in a study of cytomegalovirus exposure and HLA in healthy donors. Clones were sequenced by immunoSEQ multiplex PCR, and TCRdb holds only the in-frame ones, with some missing. The sample lists fewer than 75,000 clones, approximately 95% occurring once. The sample taken for sequencing was PBMCs. The receptors derive from a man aged 18-30 years in good health and CMV-seronegative.

This chain links TRBV28 with TRBJ1-2; TRBD1 matches at 9 bases. The CDR3 loop spans 17 amino acids. The junction had 7 bases not matched to a gene; V was cut back by 0 bases and J by 2 bases. Germline values: CDR1 MDHEN, CDR2 SYDVKM. The CDR3 bases are TGTGCCAGCAGTTTATGGACAGGGGGGGCCCTGAACTATGGCTACACCTTC. It is translated as CASSLWTGGALNYGYTF.

The V gene is TRBV11-3, the J gene TRBJ2-3; 8 nucleotides line up with TRBD2. After removal of 5 bases from V and 5 bases from J, the junction contained 6 bases not matched to a gene. Per the germline V gene, CDR1 is SGHNT and CDR2 is YENEEA. CDR3 length: 14 residues. Written as DNA, the CDR3 is TGTGCCAGCAGCCGGGGGGGCCTGCTAGATACGCAGTATTTT. It encodes CASSRGGLLDTQYF.

V is TRBV19 and J is TRBJ2-7; TRBD1 aligns across 8 bases. Trimming at V came to 3 bases and at J to 2 bases, leaving 3 bases not matched to a gene. This CDR3 has 14 amino acids. The V gene's germline CDR1 is LNHDA and CDR2 SQIVND (reference sequence). The CDR3 region has the DNA TGTGCCAGTAGTATGACAGGGGTTCCCTACGAGCAGTACTTC. Its protein product is CASSMTGVPYEQYF.

This chain uses TRBV10-3 with TRBJ2-7; 8 nucleotides agree with TRBD2. V dropped 7 bases and J dropped 6; count of bases not matched to a gene: 5. Per germline, CDR1 ENHRY and CDR2 SYGVKD. This CDR3 spans 12 amino acids. CDR3 sequence: CAINGREGEQYF. CDR3 sequence (DNA): TGTGCCATCAACGGACGGGAGGGCGAGCAGTACTTC.

V gene TRBV7-6 combines with J gene TRBJ1-2; no reliable D call. The CDR3 has 17 residues. Germline lookup yields CDR1 SGHVS and CDR2 FNYEAQ. V dropped 1 base and J dropped 8 bases, with 23 bases sitting between them. This CDR3 is CASSLVGGLEVSRGYTF. In DNA form, the CDR3 reads TGTGCCAGCAGCTTAGTAGGAGGGTTAGAGGTATCGAGGGGCTACACCTTC.

V is TRBV4-1 and J is TRBJ2-1; 9 bases line up with TRBD2. Germline values: CDR1 MGHRA, CDR2 YSYEKL. J was trimmed by 7 bases and V by 3 bases; bases with no gene match: 13. The CDR3 consists of 17 residues. CDR3 sequence: CASSHPEASGVKNEQFF. The CDR3 nucleotides read TGCGCCAGCAGCCATCCGGAAGCTAGCGGGGTAAAGAATGAGCAGTTCTTC.

The chain combines TRBV18 with TRBJ2-3, with D possibly matching TRBD2 (7 bases). Germline CDR1 is KGHSH and CDR2 is LQKENI. The CDR3 has 15 residues. Trimming took 3 bases from V and 0 from J, leaving 10 bases between them. CDR3 nucleotide sequence: TGTGCCAGCTCACCTGGGGGGGCTAGCACAGATACGCAGTATTTT. This codes for CASSPGGASTDTQYF.

The V call is TRBV6-6, the J call TRBJ2-1; 7 nucleotides match TRBD1. Trimming cost V 5 bases and J 3 bases; bases outside gene matches: 4. Germline V lookup: CDR1 MNHNY, CDR2 SVGAGI (reference sequence). The length of the CDR3 is 14 residues. CDR3 sequence (DNA): TGTGCCAGCAGTGGACAGGAACTCTACAATGAGCAGTTCTTC. This encodes CASSGQELYNEQFF.

The chain recombines TRBV7-8 with TRBJ2-5, with TRBD1 identical over 10 bases. Germline V gene data show CDR1 as SGHVS and CDR2 as FQNEAQ. The CDR3 contains 15 residues. The ends lost 5 bases at V and 5 bases at J; junction bases unmatched: 8. CDR3 coding DNA: TGTGCCAGCAGCCTATCGACAGGGGGCTGGGAGACCCAGTACTTC. It is translated as CASSLSTGGWETQYF.

This sequence joins TRBV28 and TRBJ2-7; D might be TRBD1 (6 bases). The CDR3 is 12 amino acids. Germline V CDR1 and CDR2: MDHEN, SYDVKM. Trimming removed 5 bases from V and 3 bases from J, with 8 bases in between. The chain's CDR3 is CASSPDSYEQYF. CDR3 nucleotide sequence: TGTGCCAGCAGTCCGGACAGCTACGAGCAGTACTTC.

This clone was picked up a small number of times. The chain employs TRBV5-4 and TRBJ1-6; D is undetermined. The CDR3 totals 14 residues. Germline V lookup: CDR1 SGHNT, CDR2 YYREEE (reference sequence). Trimming left V 2 bases short and J 7 bases short, with 10 bases between. The CDR3 reads CASSFDGGNSPLHF. CDR3 bases: TGTGCCAGCAGCTTTGACGGAGGCAATTCACCCCTCCACTTT. The whole variable domain, remainder taken from reference TRBV5-4 and TRBJ1-6, is ETGVTQSPTHLIKTRGQQVTLRCSSQSGHNTVSWYQQALGQGPQFIFQYYREEENGRGNFPPRFSGLQFPNYSSELNVNALELDDSALYLCASSFDGGNSPLHFGNGTRLTVT.

The chain has TRBV30 and TRBJ1-2; D is unclear. The V end lost 2 bases, the J end lost 2 bases, and 6 bases lay between the germline ends. Germline V gene data show CDR1 as GTSNPN and CDR2 as SVGIG (reference sequence). The length of the CDR3 is 12 residues. CDR3 amino acids: CAWSLSNYGYTF. CDR3 nucleotides: TGTGCCTGGAGTCTTTCCAACTATGGCTACACCTTC.

V gene TRBV4-3 combines with J gene TRBJ2-4; 14 bases match TRBD2. The germline CDR1 and CDR2 sequences are LGHNA and YSLEER. Losses at the gene ends were 1 base for V and 0 bases for J; bases not matched to a gene: 11. This CDR3 is built from 21 residues. The CDR3 here is CASSQVWLTSGGALAKNIQYF. CDR3 in DNA: TGCGCCAGCAGCCAAGTCTGGCTGACTAGCGGGGGGGCCTTAGCCAAAAACATTCAGTACTTC.

The V and J genes are TRBV9 and TRBJ2-3, with no clear D. From germline, CDR1 is SGDLS and CDR2 YYNGEE. This CDR3 has 13 amino acids. V lost 4 bases and J lost 6, with 12 bases in between. In DNA form, the CDR3 reads TGTGCCAGCAGCAGCCGAGGAGTGGATACGCAGTATTTT. Amino acids: CASSSRGVDTQYF.

This clone is classed as medium-sized (0.01 to 0.1%). This chain connects TRBV18 to TRBJ1-6; 7 bases agree with TRBD1. The CDR3 has 21 amino acids. Germline-derived CDR1 and CDR2 are KGHSH and LQKENI. V was clipped by 1 base and J by 0 bases; unmatched bases: 15. The CDR3 loop reads CASSPLPQGGAESSYNSPLHF. CDR3 coding DNA: TGTGCCAGCTCACCACTTCCCCAAGGGGGCGCAGAGAGCTCCTATAATTCACCCCTCCACTTT.

The CDR3 DNA sequence: TGTGCCAGCTCACTAGAACAGGGGGCGAAGGTTTTGGGTACTGAAGCTTTCTTT. Translation gives CASSLEQGAKVLGTEAFF. This rearrangement joins TRBV18 to TRBJ1-1, with 9 bases lining up with TRBD1. The junction had 17 bases not matched to a gene; V was cut back by 4 bases and J by 5 bases. The CDR3 is 18 amino acids. From germline, CDR1 is KGHSH and CDR2 LQKENI. Supplemented by reference TRBV18 and TRBJ1-1, the full variable domain reads NAGVMQNPRHLVRRRGQEARLRCSPMKGHSHVYWYRQLPEEGLKFMVYLQKENIIDESGMPKERFSAEFPKEGPSILRIQQVVRGDSAAYFCASSLEQGAKVLGTEAFFGQGTRLTVV.

This chain joins TRBV18 and TRBJ2-1, with TRBD2 matching over 7 bases. J lost 8 bases, V lost 1 base, and 8 bases had no gene match. Germline CDR1 and CDR2: KGHSH and LQKENI. The CDR3 totals 15 residues. The CDR3, as DNA: TGTGCCAGCTCACCACGGGCGGGGGTTTTCGATGAGCAGTTCTTC. Translation: CASSPRAGVFDEQFF.

This chain joins TRBV5-1 and TRBJ1-5; a possible D gene is TRBD1 (6 bases). The germline gives CDR1 SGHRS, CDR2 YFSETQ. The CDR3 runs to 15 residues. Trimming took off 4 bases at V and 2 bases at J, with 13 bases between the two ends. The CDR3 DNA reads TGCGCCAGCAGCCCAGGGGCGCACGGCAATCAGCCCCAGCATTTT. Amino acids: CASSPGAHGNQPQHF.

The V call is TRBV6-5, the J call TRBJ2-7, with TRBD2 identical over 11 bases. Per germline, CDR1 MNHEY and CDR2 SVGAGI. The CDR3 runs to 14 residues. With 10 bases clipped from V and 3 bases from J, the junction kept 8 bases outside the gene matches. The DNA of the CDR3 is TGTGCCACTCAATTGGGACTAGCGGTCTACGAGCAGTACTTC. Translating gives CATQLGLAVYEQYF.